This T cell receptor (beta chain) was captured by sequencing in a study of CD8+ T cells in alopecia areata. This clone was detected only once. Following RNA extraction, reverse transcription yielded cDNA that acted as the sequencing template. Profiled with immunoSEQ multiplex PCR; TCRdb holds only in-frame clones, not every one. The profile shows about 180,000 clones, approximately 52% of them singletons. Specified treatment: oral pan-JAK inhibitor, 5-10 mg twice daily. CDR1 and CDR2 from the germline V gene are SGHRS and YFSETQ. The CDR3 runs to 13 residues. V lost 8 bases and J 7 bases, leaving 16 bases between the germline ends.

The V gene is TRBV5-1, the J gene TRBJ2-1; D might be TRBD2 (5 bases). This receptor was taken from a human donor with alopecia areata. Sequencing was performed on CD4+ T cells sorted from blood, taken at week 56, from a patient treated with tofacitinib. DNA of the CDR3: TGCGCCAGTGCTCCCGGGGATGGTAATGAGCAGTTCTTC. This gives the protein CASAPGDGNEQFF.